Reported below is one T cell receptor (beta chain). The antigen this receptor binds is unknown. No much larger clonotype is one base removed from it; base qualities were not supplied. Using the deep immunoSEQ assay, TCR CDR3 regions were amplified from genomic DNA by multiplex PCR. Genomic DNA extracted from each cell subset was distributed evenly over all wells of several immunoSEQ 96-well plates, and each plate served as one replicate. For sorted subsets, roughly 200 ng genomic DNA, equal to some 30,000 T cell genomes, was loaded into each replicate PCR. Purified libraries were quantified with a Qubit 3.0 fluorometer, sized on a Bioanalyzer 2100, and re-quantified with the KAPA Library Quantification kit. Every immunoSEQ 96-well plate was sequenced on a separate single-read 150-cycle Illumina NextSeq 550 flow cell. On the authors' methods: Because only junctional sequences without quality scores were contained in the immunoSEQ output, filtering matching that applied to full-length reads could not be performed. Sequences were annotated with PyIR, a Python wrapper for IgBLAST v1.9, and V/J genes and CDR3 were assigned using IMGT germline references. Reads were filtered out if the reads had weak V/J assignments (E-value above 1e-6), no CDR3, stop codons, out-of-frame junctions, or ambiguous translated residues. V3J clonotypes were defined as sequences sharing an identical inferred V gene, J gene, and CDR3 amino acid sequence. The percentage overlap between two repertoires was calculated by dividing the number of shared unique clonotypes by the size of the smaller repertoire. Richness of each repertoire was evaluated using RTK rarefaction, the Chao1 estimator, and Recon v2.1 estimates of unobserved clonotypes. OLGA was used to compute generation probabilities for all TCRbeta clonotypes that the gDNA method yielded from a few donors. Sourced from immuneACCESS, this table was stored by TCRdb with only in-frame sequences that have V and J called. A share of the clones is absent; for the studies checked, an unresolved V gene accounts for under half, and the remainder has no known explanation. From that table come the V and J calls and clone size; the DNA was used to work out D and trimming. For this sample there are 1.5 million to 2.5 million clones; about 95% appear just once. Clones ranked in the top ten supply more than 0.9% of the sample.

The sample is drawn from a study of shared clonotypes between healthy human individuals (dated by TCRdb to the early 2020s). As for the study more broadly: The cohort comprised a couple of women and a few men aged 18 to 49 years. For each donor, CD4 naive and CD4 memory were each given three plates, CD8 naive was given two plates, and CD8 memory was given one plate. Blood TCR repertoires of about five healthy adults were deeply sequenced to estimate repertoire size and the extent of clonotype sharing between individuals. Different laboratories and diverse techniques were used to prepare libraries and sequence TCR repertoires, to increase sequencing depth and limit assay-specific biases. Each donor's leukapheresis produced roughly between about 0.9 and 9.5 billion PBMCs. Broader findings and caveats from the paper: Because the study included a small number of donors, the genetic and exposure-history diversity represented was limited. Sharing across a handful of donors was observed for about 5% of naive CD4, over 3% of naive CD8, roughly 2.3% of memory CD4, and about 0.4% of memory CD8 clonotypes. Incomplete sequencing was indicated by rarefaction of sorted-subset datasets, despite the large sequencing depth. Only blood was sampled, and tissue TCR repertoires likely differ from those in blood. Based on pairwise subsampling, the degree of clonotype sharing among donors was expected to be affected by sequencing depth. Naive subsets generally had larger estimated clonotype richness than memory subsets. Compared with non-shared clonotypes, clonotypes shared by all four sorted-subset donors had higher generation probabilities.

Including the terminal cysteine and phenylalanine, the CDR3 comprises 14 residues. Only the CDR3 DNA stays, 42 bases, in frame from base 1. At the junction V is shortened by 4 bases and J by 3 bases; bases outside the gene matches: 6. CDR1 and CDR2 are drawn from the germline V gene: SGHRS, YFSETQ. For the CD8 naive samples, CD45RO-negative cells were positively selected for CCR7, yielding a CD45RA+CCR7+ population from which TemRA cells were excluded. Donors were healthy HIV-negative adults with no recently reported acute infections or vaccinations. Every donor was a Caucasian adult living in Nashville, Tennessee, USA. After blood collection by leukapheresis, PBMCs were isolated using Ficoll-Histopaque density gradient centrifugation and then cryopreserved in the vapor phase of liquid nitrogen. Analytical flow cytometry was used to check the purity and quantity of every magnetically sorted T cell population. From each sorted fraction, genomic DNA was isolated and quantified by UV absorbance on a Nanodrop 2000c.

The chain is assembled from TRBV5-1 and TRBJ2-7, with 8 bases aligning to TRBD1. The specimen was naive CD8+ T cells sorted from blood. This specimen's cell subset or site label, interpreted: CD45RA+CCR7+. This receptor was identified in a man aged 18 to 30 in good health. The CDR3 reads as follows: CASSHDRGHYEQYF. At the DNA level, the sequence is TGCGCCAGCAGCCACGACAGGGGACACTACGAGCAGTACTTC.